The T cell receptor beta chain under discussion was sequenced for a study of blood T cell repertoires in COVID-19. The wider study: Collection of acute and convalescent COVID-19 samples took place in the United States, Italy and Spain. Sources were T cells, B-cell-depleted T cells, or PBMCs; the material itself was cDNA or gDNA.

The authors' processing: Scientists estimated how many nucleated cells there were by amplifying reference gene primers. Clones were read by immunoSEQ multiplex PCR, and TCRdb kept only the in-frame ones, dropping some. Clonal size and the V and J genes are those of that table, whereas D and trimming came from the DNA. The sample consists of about 34,000 clones, 90% of them appearing once. V lost 3 bases, J lost 14 bases, and 8 bases stayed unmatched. This CDR3 has 13 residues. Germline V gene sequence: CDR1 SNHLY, CDR2 FYNNEI. The sequence was obtained from an older man with acute or convalescent COVID-19. Source material: peripheral blood. V is TRBV2 and J is TRBJ2-1; 9 positions agree with TRBD1. The CDR3 DNA follows: TGTGCCAGCAGTGATAGGGGGACAGGGAGCGAGTTCTTC. This gives the protein CASSDRGTGSEFF.